The 12 T cell receptor beta chains in this list originate from one sample, sequenced in a study of blood T cells in healthy people across ages. The use of a sample-barcoded 5' primer and a J-beta primer mix characterized a second PCR of 7 to 11 cycles. TCRdb recomputed calls from the 5' RACE reads with MiXCR, one row per CDR3 protein. Of hundreds of thousands of distinct CDR3 sequences in the sample, 25% to 35% were seen once. Sequencing was done on a sample of blood. These receptors were collected from an elderly woman in good health.

This clonotype showed up just a few times. A single base separates this from a much larger clone, so it may be a read error. The V call is TRBV20-1, the J call TRBJ2-1; TRBD2 matches at 10 bases. The J call is uncertain, as TRBJ2-7 better fits the DNA end. This CDR3 spans 16 amino acids. Germline V lookup: CDR1 DFQATT, CDR2 SNEGSKA (reference sequence). In DNA, the CDR3 is TGCAGTGCTAGGTCACTAGCGGGGAGCTCCTACAATGAGCAGTACTTC. Encoded protein: CSARSLAGSSYNEQYF.

The chain is built from TRBV5-1 and TRBJ2-5, with TRBD2 identical over 14 bases. V lost 0 bases, J lost 13 bases, and 8 bases stayed unmatched. CDR3 length: 15 amino acids. CDR1 is SGHRS, CDR2 YFSETQ, per germline. The CDR3 spells CASSLATTSGGAPYF. In DNA, the CDR3 is TGCGCCAGCAGCTTGGCCACGACTAGCGGGGGGGCCCCGTACTTC.

The chain has TRBV7-8 and TRBJ2-7, with D hard to call. V gave up 8 bases and J gave up 6 bases, with 14 bases separating them. Germline loops: CDR1 SGHVS, CDR2 FQNEAQ. This CDR3 is built from 12 residues. The CDR3 DNA reads as TGTGCCAGCGCCCAAGGGTCGGGCGAGCAGTACTTC. Its translation: CASAQGSGEQYF.

This clonotype showed up many times. With a much larger clone just one base away, this may be a read error. The chain recombines TRBV2 with TRBJ2-7; 12 nucleotides align to TRBD2. CDR3 length: 14 amino acids. With V trimmed by 4 bases and J by 7 bases, 5 bases remained unmatched. CDR1 SNHLY and CDR2 FYNNEI come from the germline V gene. CDR3 in DNA: TGTGCCAGCAGTGGGACTAGCGGGGCTGGAGAGCAGTACTTC. Protein product: CASSGTSGAGEQYF. Variable domain in full (rest from reference TRBV2 and TRBJ2-7): EPEVTQTPSHQVTQMGQEVILRCVPISNHLYFYWYRQILGQKVEFLVSFYNNEISEKSEIFDDQFSVERPDGSNFTLKIRSTKLEDSAMYFCASSGTSGAGEQYFGPGTRLTVT.

Note on this clonotype: Relative to the germline gene, one junction end is altered; a read error may explain this. DNA for the CDR3: TGTACCAGCAGCGGGACAGGGTCCCCGCGCACAGATACGCAGTATTTT. Amino acid sequence: CTSSGTGSPRTDTQYF. The chain couples TRBV9 to TRBJ2-3, with 9 bases that match TRBD1. The V gene's germline CDR1 is SGDLS and CDR2 YYNGEE. The CDR3 is 16 amino acids.

The table lists this clonotype with many counts. This chain uses TRBV5-1 with TRBJ1-2; 8 bases line up with TRBD1. The germline V gene has CDR1 SGHRS and CDR2 YFSETQ. The CDR3 has 18 amino acids. The V segment lost 0 bases and the J segment 2 bases; nucleotides outside the gene matches: 12. The CDR3: CASSLGPGGDYLNYGYTF. The DNA of the CDR3 is TGCGCCAGCAGCTTGGGCCCAGGGGGCGACTACCTAAACTATGGCTACACCTTC. Variable domain in full (rest from reference TRBV5-1 and TRBJ1-2): KAGVTQTPRYLIKTRGQQVTLSCSPISGHRSVSWYQQTPGQGLQFLFEYFSETQRNKGNFPGRFSGRQFSNSRSEMNVSTLELGDSALYLCASSLGPGGDYLNYGYTFGSGTRLTVV.

Turning to this clonotype: The junction departs from germline at one end; a sequencing error may be responsible. The chain joins TRBV18 to TRBJ2-1; D possibly corresponds to TRBD1 (5 bases). CDR1 is KGHSH, CDR2 LQKENI, per germline. This CDR3 comprises 15 residues. The CDR3 DNA reads TGTGCCAGCTCACTGGGGCAGAGCTCCTACAATGAGCGGTTCTTC. Translation: CASSLGQSSYNERFF.

In this sample, this clonotype turned up many times. The V call is TRBV30, the J call TRBJ2-5, with D unclear. This CDR3 is built from 11 residues. Germline loops: CDR1 GTSNPN, CDR2 SVGIG (reference sequence). V was cut by 5 bases and J by 2 bases, with 6 bases left in between. CDR3 in amino acids: CAWGSQETQYF. In DNA, the CDR3 is TGTGCCTGGGGCTCTCAAGAGACCCAGTACTTC.

This clonotype was observed at least ten times. The rearrangement links TRBV4-3 to TRBJ1-6; D call uncertain. Germline loops: CDR1 LGHNA, CDR2 YSLEER. The CDR3 has 16 amino acids. Trimming left V 1 base short and J 8 bases short, with 15 bases between. CDR3 region: CASSQGRVDGDSPLHF. The CDR3, as DNA: TGCGCCAGCAGCCAAGGGCGAGTTGATGGGGATTCACCCCTCCACTTT.

Many counts were recorded for this clonotype. The rearrangement uses TRBV6-5 and TRBJ1-2; 7 bases line up with TRBD1. The V gene end was trimmed by 5 bases and the J gene end by 4 bases; junction bases not matched to a gene: 7. This CDR3 spans 14 amino acids. Germline assignment: CDR1 MNHEY and CDR2 SVGAGI. CDR3 sequence reads: CASSPGQWTYGYTF. DNA for the CDR3: TGTGCCAGCAGTCCGGGACAGTGGACCTATGGCTACACCTTC.

In this sample, this clonotype turned up many times. The chain joins TRBV4-1 to TRBJ1-2; tentatively, D is TRBD1 (5 bases). CDR1 and CDR2 (germline): MGHRA, YSYEKL. V lost 1 base to trimming and J lost 2 bases, with 14 bases between them. The CDR3 spans 16 residues. The CDR3 DNA follows: TGCGCCAGCAGCCAAGGGCCGCTGCGGGGGAACTATGGCTACACCTTC. This translates into CASSQGPLRGNYGYTF.

The count of this clonotype is one. V gene TRBV28 combines with J gene TRBJ2-5, with TRBD2 as a possible D gene (7 bases). The better agreement between TRBJ2-7 and the DNA end casts doubt on the J call. The CDR3 extends over 16 amino acids. Germline lookup yields CDR1 MDHEN and CDR2 SYDVKM. The DNA of the CDR3 is TGTGCCAGCTCAATTCTCCTAGGGGGGGGGAGCGGCGAGCAGTACTTC. Protein: CASSILLGGGSGEQYF.